This TCR beta chain was sequenced for a study of Tregs in tolerant kidney transplant recipients. Trimming cost V 0 bases and J 7 bases, with 13 bases left between them. The CDR3 spans 14 residues. CDR1 is MNHEY and CDR2 is SMNVEV in the germline V gene (reference sequence). A note on this clone: Its antigen remains unknown.

Generated by immunoSEQ multiplex PCR, the TCRdb table keeps only in-frame clones and is missing some. Altogether roughly 69,000 clones are present, roughly 91% being singletons, with the ten largest covering nearly 0.4%. Study results and limitations: The most relevant donor-specific Treg TCRbeta repertoire apparently came from expansion with activated donor B cells.

This receptor was obtained from a human donor who received a combined kidney and bone marrow transplant. The specimen comprised CD4+ T cells from blood, sampled before the transplant. This chain uses TRBV27 with TRBJ2-7; D call uncertain. The CDR3 loop is CASSLSTSRVEQYF. The CDR3 DNA follows: TGTGCCAGCAGTTTATCGACGTCCCGGGTAGAGCAGTACTTC.